This T cell receptor (beta chain) stems from a study of T cells in Graves' hyperthyroidism and ophthalmopathy. Regarding the study as a whole: Most expanded thyroid clonotypes above 0.001 also appeared in blood.

Diagnosis rested on symptoms, serum thyroxine and TRAb, thyroid ultrasound, and orbital computed tomography. Blood sampling occurred at first hyperthyroidism diagnosis, ahead of any ophthalmopathy symptoms. The CDR3 spans 15 residues. Trimming pared 0 bases from V and 7 bases from J, leaving 15 bases between. CDR1 and CDR2 from the germline V gene are LGHNA and YNFKEQ. On this clonotype itself: Antigen specificity is unknown.

From RNA transcripts, TCR beta CDR3 regions were amplified. First-round RT-PCR of the TCR CDR3 relied on the HTBI primer set. TCRdb analysed the multiplex PCR reads with MiXCR anew, one entry per CDR3 protein. The data contain hundreds of thousands of distinct CDR3 sequences, roughly 14% of them singletons. The source of this sequence is a woman under 30 with Graves' hyperthyroidism that later progressed to Graves' ophthalmopathy. Sequenced input: blood. This chain joins TRBV4-2 and TRBJ2-5, with D possibly being TRBD2 (6 bases). CDR3 sequence reads: CASSQDSPGSVTQYF. CDR3 nucleotides: TGTGCCAGCAGCCAAGATTCTCCCGGGAGCGTGACCCAGTACTTC.